Each of the 29 T cell receptor beta chains below was sequenced from the same sample in a study of regulatory T cells in long-lasting Graves disease. Time point noted: newly diagnosed GD, antithyroid drugs for less than 3 months. After RNA was extracted from PBMCs, the TCR library was made from it. CDR3-region Arm-PCR and iRepertoire HTBI primers produced the TCR beta libraries. TCRdb processed the multiplex PCR reads anew with MiXCR; each CDR3 protein has one entry. The repertoire includes approximately 350,000 distinct CDR3 sequences, approximately 16% of them detected once, and just under 30% sits in the top ten. This sample also belongs to another study, concerning T cells in Graves' hyperthyroidism and ophthalmopathy.

Sequencing used peripheral blood mononuclear cells (PBMCs), obtained at new diagnosis, from a patient treated with antithyroid drugs. These receptors were obtained from a man aged 40-49 years with Graves disease.

This clonotype was detected ten times or more. The CDR3 loop reads CASSLGQGNNEQFF. DNA for the CDR3: TGTGCCAGCTCACTGGGACAGGGTAACAATGAGCAGTTCTTC. V gene TRBV18 combines with J gene TRBJ2-1, with TRBD1 matching over 9 bases. Germline loops: CDR1 KGHSH, CDR2 LQKENI. The ends lost 4 bases at V and 5 bases at J; junction bases unmatched: 3. This CDR3 has 14 amino acids.

This clonotype was picked up many times. The chain combines TRBV20-1 with TRBJ1-5, with D unresolved. V lost 5 bases and J lost 0, with 14 bases in between. Germline CDR1 reads DFQATT; CDR2 reads SNEGSKA (reference sequence). This CDR3 has 15 amino acids. The CDR3 here is CSAPSGSYSNQPQHF. Here the CDR3 DNA reads TGCAGTGCTCCATCAGGCAGCTATAGCAATCAGCCCCAGCATTTT.

This clonotype was seen at least ten times. This chain links TRBV30 with TRBJ2-1; D remains ambiguous. The CDR3 covers 15 residues. The germline CDR1 and CDR2 sequences are GTSNPN and SVGIG (reference sequence). Trimming cost V 0 bases and J 0 bases, with 9 bases left between them. CDR3 nucleotides: TGTGCCTGGAGTGTAGGGCAAAGCTCCTACAATGAGCAGTTCTTC. This gives the protein CAWSVGQSSYNEQFF.

This clonotype has ten or more counts. The J gene is TRBJ1-5, the V gene TRBV15; maybe TRBD1 (6 bases). Trimming stripped 1 base from V and 3 bases from J, with 13 bases between. CDR3 size: 16 residues. From germline, CDR1 is LNHNV and CDR2 YYDKDF (reference sequence). CDR3 loop: CATSRVPTGHNQPQHF. Here the CDR3 DNA reads TGTGCCACCAGCAGAGTGCCGACAGGACACAATCAGCCCCAGCATTTT.

The chain has TRBV11-2 and TRBJ2-7; TRBD1 agrees at 9 bases. The V segment lost 5 bases and the J segment 6 bases; nucleotides outside the gene matches: 8. CDR1 and CDR2 (germline): SGHAT, FQNNGV. The CDR3 length is 14 residues. The CDR3 here is CASSPDRGGVEQYF. The DNA for the CDR3 is TGTGCCAGCAGCCCGGACAGGGGAGGGGTCGAGCAGTACTTC.

There are many counts of this clonotype. The rearrangement links TRBV7-9 to TRBJ2-2; tentative D call: TRBD2 (6 bases). Germline CDR1 SEHNR, CDR2 FQNEAQ (reference sequence). V lost 1 base and J 4 bases, leaving 10 bases between the germline ends. This CDR3 region has 15 residues. CDR3 sequence: CASSLGFGSTGELFF. CDR3 sequence (DNA): TGTGCCAGCAGCTTAGGGTTCGGGAGCACCGGGGAGCTGTTTTTT.

This clonotype came up many times. The chain is built from TRBV6-1 and TRBJ1-1; D is unresolved. Germline-derived CDR1 and CDR2 are MNHNS and SASEGT. With 4 bases removed from V and 1 base from J, the gap between germline ends came to 10 bases. The CDR3 loop spans 14 amino acids. The CDR3 nucleotides are TGTGCCAGCAGTGTACGTAGGGAGAACACTGAAGCTTTCTTT. Protein: CASSVRRENTEAFF.

V and J are TRBV24-1 and TRBJ2-6; no clear D. The CDR3 has 14 amino acids. The germline V and J ends were trimmed by 3 bases and 4 bases, with 6 bases remaining between them. CDR1 and CDR2 from the germline V gene are KGHDR and SFDVKD. The CDR3 region has the DNA TGTGCCACCAGTGATCTTGGCGGGGCCAACGTCCTGACTTTC. Its translation is CATSDLGGANVLTF.

This clonotype was seen at least ten times. The chain carries TRBV10-3 and TRBJ1-2; 7 bases fit TRBD1. The CDR3 totals 13 residues. V dropped 5 bases and J dropped 7; count of bases not matched to a gene: 7. Germline V gives CDR1 ENHRY, CDR2 SYGVKD. In nucleotides, the CDR3 is TGTGCCATCAGTAGAGAACAGGGGACTGGCTACACCTTC. This gives the protein CAISREQGTGYTF.

The table lists this clonotype with many counts. The V gene is TRBV5-1, the J gene TRBJ2-7; tentatively, D is TRBD1 (6 bases). Trimming left V 0 bases short and J 4 bases short, with 11 bases between. Germline V gene sequence: CDR1 SGHRS, CDR2 YFSETQ. The CDR3 runs to 14 residues. CDR3 sequence reads: CASSLDNREYEQYF. The DNA of the CDR3 is TGCGCCAGCAGCTTGGACAACAGGGAGTACGAGCAGTACTTC.

This clonotype was recorded many times. Here the CDR3 reads CASSQDRGFQETQYF. CDR3 nucleotide sequence: TGCGCCAGCAGCCAAGATCGTGGTTTCCAAGAGACCCAGTACTTC. The chain combines TRBV4-1 with TRBJ2-5; unclear D gene. The germline CDR1 and CDR2 sequences are MGHRA and YSYEKL. The CDR3 contains 15 residues. The V gene lost 0 bases and the J gene lost 1 base, with 9 bases spanning the gap.

V usage is TRBV7-9 and J usage is TRBJ2-1; D remains ambiguous. Germline V gene sequence: CDR1 SEHNR, CDR2 FQNEAQ (reference sequence). Trimming removed 2 bases at V and 8 bases at J, with 16 bases between. CDR3 length: 15 residues. CDR3 in amino acids: CASSLSVGSRDEQFF. The CDR3 DNA is TGTGCCAGCAGCTTATCTGTAGGTAGCCGCGATGAGCAGTTCTTC.

This clonotype was recorded a few times. The chain has TRBV6-4 and TRBJ1-1; D call uncertain. V was cut by 6 bases and J by 1 base, with 18 bases left in between. Germline lookup yields CDR1 MRHNA and CDR2 SNTAGT. The CDR3 sequence is 16 residues long. The chain's CDR3 is CASRIDLWSGNTEAFF. The CDR3 DNA reads TGTGCCAGCAGAATAGATTTGTGGAGCGGGAACACTGAAGCTTTCTTT.

V usage is TRBV30 and J usage is TRBJ2-2; no definite D call. The CDR3 is 16 residues long. The V end was cut by 1 base, the J end by 4 bases, with 16 bases between. In germline, CDR1 is GTSNPN, CDR2 SVGIG (reference sequence). CDR3 protein: CAWSAIDKWGTGELFF. DNA for the CDR3: TGTGCCTGGAGTGCTATCGATAAATGGGGCACCGGGGAGCTGTTTTTT.

V gene TRBV4-1 combines with J gene TRBJ2-5; TRBD2 matches 7 bases. The ends lost 3 bases at V and 4 bases at J; junction bases unmatched: 8. The CDR3 loop spans 15 amino acids. Germline loops: CDR1 MGHRA, CDR2 YSYEKL. CDR3 nucleotide sequence: TGCGCCAGCAGCCACCTTGGACTAGTACGAGAGACCCAGTACTTC. This gives the protein CASSHLGLVRETQYF.

This clonotype showed up many times. This rearrangement joins TRBV18 to TRBJ2-3, with 9 bases lining up with TRBD2. V lost 1 base and J lost 2; bases outside the gene matches: 1. The CDR3 spans 15 residues. Germline V gene lookup returns CDR1 KGHSH and CDR2 LQKENI. CDR3 amino acids: CASSPLAGVTDTQYF. Here the CDR3 DNA reads TGTGCCAGCTCACCACTAGCGGGGGTCACAGATACGCAGTATTTT.

This clonotype was detected ten times or more. V usage is TRBV2 and J usage is TRBJ1-1; D might be TRBD1 (5 bases). Deletions cut 10 bases from V and 7 bases from J, with 13 bases between. Germline assignment: CDR1 SNHLY and CDR2 FYNNEI. This CDR3 is built from 11 residues. The CDR3 bases are TGTGCCACCCAAGGGGATGGTGAAGCTTTCTTT. Translating gives CATQGDGEAFF.

The CDR3 spells CASSPPNRANEKLFF. In DNA form, the CDR3 reads TGTGCCAGCTCACCACCCAACAGGGCTAATGAAAAACTGTTTTTT. The V and J genes are TRBV18 and TRBJ1-4; weak D call: TRBD1 (6 bases). V was clipped by 0 bases and J by 3 bases, with 8 bases between them. CDR1 KGHSH and CDR2 LQKENI come from the germline V gene. The CDR3 spans 15 residues. Filled out from reference TRBV18 and TRBJ1-4, the complete variable domain reads NAGVMQNPRHLVRRRGQEARLRCSPMKGHSHVYWYRQLPEEGLKFMVYLQKENIIDESGMPKERFSAEFPKEGPSILRIQQVVRGDSAAYFCASSPPNRANEKLFFGSGTQLSVL.

This clonotype was observed a handful of times. A much larger clone lies one base from this, so it may be a read error. The V gene is TRBV3-1, the J gene TRBJ2-5; TRBD2 matches at 14 bases. The CDR3 loop spans 14 amino acids. V was clipped by 4 bases and J by 5 bases; unmatched bases: 0. Germline V gene sequence: CDR1 LGHDT, CDR2 YNNKEL (reference sequence). The CDR3 DNA reads as TGTGCCAGCAGCCGGACTAGCGGGGGGGAGACCCAGTACTTC. The encoded protein is CASSRTSGGETQYF.

The rearrangement uses TRBV20-1 and TRBJ2-1, with TRBD1 identical over 9 bases. The germline gives CDR1 DFQATT, CDR2 SNEGSKA (reference sequence). CDR3 length: 15 residues. Germline trimming cut 1 base from V and 10 bases from J; bases unmatched to any gene: 11. CDR3 coding DNA: TGCAGTGCTAGAGGGGGCGGACAGGGGTCCGGGGAGCAGTTCTTC. Its protein product is CSARGGGQGSGEQFF.

The chain uses TRBV6-9 and TRBJ2-3; perhaps TRBD2 as D (5 bases). This CDR3 is 15 amino acids long. Germline loops: CDR1 MNHGY, CDR2 SVAAGI. V lost 3 bases to trimming and J lost 4 bases, with 14 bases between them. CDR3 protein: CASSYRLGVPDTQYF. The CDR3, as DNA: TGTGCCAGCAGTTACAGGCTGGGAGTCCCAGATACGCAGTATTTT.

Only a few counts were recorded for this clonotype. The chain couples TRBV5-1 to TRBJ2-7; no definite D call. V was clipped by 1 base and J by 7 bases, with 18 bases between them. The CDR3 length is 15 residues. Per germline, CDR1 SGHRS and CDR2 YFSETQ. The CDR3 nucleotides read TGCGCCAGCAGCTTGTCTGAACTGAACACCGGGGAGCAGTACTTC. As protein: CASSLSELNTGEQYF.

This clonotype has a count of ten or more. J is TRBJ2-4 and V is TRBV28, with a possible D match to TRBD1 (5 bases). V lost 5 bases, J lost 0 bases, and 20 bases lay in between. CDR1 and CDR2 from the germline V gene are MDHEN and SYDVKM. The CDR3 spans 18 residues. The CDR3 here is CASSPPLTDFIAKNIQYF. CDR3 sequence (DNA): TGTGCCAGCAGTCCTCCCCTGACAGATTTTATAGCCAAAAACATTCAGTACTTC.

The chain recombines TRBV11-1 with TRBJ1-6; perhaps TRBD1 as D (5 bases). This CDR3 region has 15 residues. Germline loops: CDR1 SGHAT, CDR2 FQDESV (reference sequence). V was shortened by 3 bases and J by 7 bases, with 13 bases between the two germline ends. The CDR3 sequence is CASSFTGTGNSPLHF. The CDR3 coding sequence is TGTGCCAGCAGCTTCACCGGGACCGGCAATTCACCCCTCCACTTT.

This clonotype has just a few counts. CDR3 loop: CASSLYGGHGAGELFF. The DNA of the CDR3 is TGTGCCAGCAGCTTATACGGGGGTCACGGCGCCGGGGAGCTGTTTTTT. This sequence joins TRBV7-3 and TRBJ2-2; possible D gene TRBD2, 6 bases. The V gene's germline CDR1 is SGHTA and CDR2 FQGTGA. The CDR3 spans 16 residues. V gave up 2 bases and J gave up 6 bases, with 16 bases separating them. Filled out from reference TRBV7-3 and TRBJ2-2, the complete variable domain reads GAGVSQTPSNKVTEKGKYVELRCDPISGHTALYWYRQSLGQGPEFLIYFQGTGAADDSGLPNDRFFAVRPEGSVSTLKIQRTERGDSAVYLCASSLYGGHGAGELFFGEGSRLTVL.

This clonotype appeared many times. V is TRBV29-1 and J is TRBJ2-5; TRBD1 aligns across 7 bases. Germline loops: CDR1 SQVTM, CDR2 ANQGSEA. Trimming at V came to 4 bases and at J to 2 bases, leaving 7 bases not matched to a gene. CDR3 size: 14 residues. The CDR3 spells CSVGGGRGQETQYF. CDR3 DNA sequence: TGCAGCGTTGGGGGCGGCAGGGGGCAAGAGACCCAGTACTTC.

This clonotype was found many times. V gene TRBV27 combines with J gene TRBJ2-1; D ambiguous. CDR1 is MNHEY, CDR2 SMNVEV, per germline (reference sequence). This CDR3 spans 12 amino acids. Trimming stripped 2 bases from V and 6 bases from J, with 5 bases between. This chain's CDR3 is CASSLSSNEQFF. CDR3 nucleotides: TGTGCCAGCAGTTTAAGTAGCAATGAGCAGTTCTTC.

This clonotype has at least ten counts. J is TRBJ2-1 and V is TRBV28; 8 bases are a match to TRBD1. Germline V lookup: CDR1 MDHEN, CDR2 SYDVKM. The CDR3 runs to 13 residues. The V and J ends lost 3 bases and 8 bases, in that order; junction bases with no gene match: 3. CDR3 sequence (DNA): TGTGCCAGCAGTTTCTCAGGGGGCGATGAGCAGTTCTTC. Translated, it gives CASSFSGGDEQFF.

The chain carries TRBV11-2 and TRBJ2-7; 9 bases are shared with TRBD1. This CDR3 has 17 amino acids. Germline CDR1 SGHAT, CDR2 FQNNGV. After removal of 5 bases from V and 4 bases from J, the junction contained 15 bases not matched to a gene. The CDR3 is CASSDGAGQGMGYEQYF. The CDR3 bases are TGTGCCAGCAGCGATGGAGCCGGACAGGGGATGGGGTACGAGCAGTACTTC.